The 32 T cell receptor beta chains reported below all come from one sample, sequenced in a study of shared clonotypes between healthy human individuals. The method was immunoSEQ multiplex PCR; TCRdb's version includes in-frame clones alone and lacks a portion of them. The table records about 2,500,000 clones, around nine tenths of them present only once. Sequences were obtained from naive CD4+ T cells sorted from blood. As to subset: CD45RA+ positively selected. The receptors derive from a man between 18 and 29 years old in good health.

The V call is TRBV10-3, the J call TRBJ1-3; D not certain. Per the germline V gene, CDR1 is ENHRY and CDR2 is SYGVKD. The germline V and J ends were trimmed by 0 bases and 2 bases, with 17 bases remaining between them. The CDR3 contains 18 residues. The CDR3 here is CAISESTSALMTGNTIYF. The CDR3 nucleotides read TGTGCCATCAGTGAGTCGACTTCAGCCTTGATGACTGGAAACACCATATATTTT.

The J gene is TRBJ2-7, the V gene TRBV7-2; TRBD2 is a possible D gene (6 bases). Germline CDR1 is SGHTA and CDR2 is FQGNSA. V was cut by 5 bases and J by 0 bases, with 11 bases left in between. The CDR3 is made up of 14 amino acids. The CDR3, as DNA: TGTGCCAGCAGCCAAGCGGGCTCCTCCTACGAGCAGTACTTC. This codes for CASSQAGSSYEQYF.

Note on this clone: At the DNA level, this CDR3 is encoded by other sequences in the same sample as well. The genes are TRBV5-1 and TRBJ2-3; the D is unclear. Germline V gene sequence: CDR1 SGHRS, CDR2 YFSETQ. V was cut by 3 bases and J by 0 bases, with 2 bases left in between. The CDR3 is made up of 12 amino acids. In DNA, the CDR3 is TGCGCCAGCAGCTCCAGCACAGATACGCAGTATTTT. It encodes CASSSSTDTQYF.

CDR3 sequence (DNA): TGTGCCATCAGTGAAACAGGGGGGTTGAACACTGAAGCTTTCTTT. Its protein product is CAISETGGLNTEAFF. The chain uses TRBV10-3 and TRBJ1-1; 8 nucleotides agree with TRBD1. Germline trimming cut 3 bases from V and 0 bases from J; bases unmatched to any gene: 3. The CDR3 loop spans 15 amino acids. CDR1 is ENHRY and CDR2 is SYGVKD in the germline V gene.

This chain connects TRBV6-5 to TRBJ1-1; 7 bases are a match to TRBD1. This CDR3 spans 15 amino acids. CDR1 MNHEY and CDR2 SVGAGI come from the germline V gene. J gave up 0 bases and V 3 bases, and 4 bases lay outside the gene matches. In DNA form, the CDR3 reads TGTGCCAGCAGTTATAGGGGGCCCATGAACACTGAAGCTTTCTTT. Translating gives CASSYRGPMNTEAFF.

Here the CDR3 DNA reads TGCGCCAGCAGCCAAAGTCTCGGAGGACTAGCGGGAGGGTATCGGAATGAGCAGTTCTTC. Its protein is CASSQSLGGLAGGYRNEQFF. The chain carries TRBV4-3 and TRBJ2-1, with 15 bases lining up with TRBD2. The V gene's germline CDR1 is LGHNA and CDR2 YSLEER. This CDR3 comprises 20 residues. The V segment lost 2 bases and the J segment 7 bases; nucleotides outside the gene matches: 15.

This clone has more than one count but fewer than ten. The chain combines TRBV9 with TRBJ1-2; D perhaps matches TRBD1 (5 bases). Germline V gene data show CDR1 as SGDLS and CDR2 as YYNGEE. V was pared by 6 bases and J by 8 bases, with 20 bases between. The CDR3 loop spans 14 amino acids. CDR3: CASTSESLGQGYTF. DNA of the CDR3: TGTGCCAGCACCTCGGAAAGTTTGGGGCAGGGCTACACCTTC.

The chain employs TRBV5-1 and TRBJ2-5, with unresolved D. V lost 6 bases and J 1 base, leaving 13 bases between the germline ends. Germline values: CDR1 SGHRS, CDR2 YFSETQ. The CDR3 is 14 residues long. The CDR3 loop reads CASTLGRIQETQYF. CDR3 DNA sequence: TGCGCCAGCACCCTCGGGCGGATCCAAGAGACCCAGTACTTC.

The rearrangement joins TRBV2 to TRBJ1-2, with 7 bases fitting TRBD1. CDR1 and CDR2 (germline): SNHLY, FYNNEI. The CDR3 consists of 14 residues. The junction had 5 bases not matched to a gene; V was cut back by 5 bases and J by 2 bases. This chain's CDR3 is CASSKTGNNYGYTF. The CDR3 DNA follows: TGTGCCAGCAGTAAGACAGGGAACAACTATGGCTACACCTTC.

Remarks on this clone: The sample contains more than one DNA sequence encoding this CDR3. The chain links TRBV7-2 to TRBJ2-1, with D perhaps TRBD2 (5 bases). Looked up from germline, CDR1 is SGHTA and CDR2 is FQGNSA. V lost 6 bases and J lost 1, with 10 bases in between. The CDR3 has 14 amino acids. The CDR3 DNA reads as TGTGCCAGCAGTTTCAGCGGATCCTACAATGAGCAGTTCTTC. Translated, it gives CASSFSGSYNEQFF.

The CDR3 sequence is CASSVELDRGLSFLNEKLFF. CDR3 nucleotides: TGTGCCAGCAGCGTAGAACTGGACAGGGGACTTTCCTTTCTTAATGAAAAACTGTTTTTT. This chain links TRBV9 with TRBJ1-4; 9 bases line up with TRBD1. The V gene's germline CDR1 is SGDLS and CDR2 YYNGEE. Unmatched junction bases numbered 16, after V lost 0 bases and J lost 4 bases. This CDR3 spans 20 amino acids.

The chain employs TRBV6-5 and TRBJ2-7, with TRBD2 matching 13 bases. In germline, CDR1 is MNHEY, CDR2 SVGAGI. This CDR3 has 15 residues. J gave up 6 bases and V 7 bases, and 9 bases lay outside the gene matches. The CDR3 DNA reads as TGTGCCAGCAAACCCGGGACTAGCGGGATGGGCGAGCAGTACTTC. Translated, it gives CASKPGTSGMGEQYF.

The V and J genes are TRBV10-3 and TRBJ2-5; no clear D gene. CDR3 length equals 14 residues. The ends were cut back, 2 bases at V and 0 bases at J, with 7 bases in the middle. Germline V lookup: CDR1 ENHRY, CDR2 SYGVKD. The CDR3 region has the DNA TGTGCCATCAGTGAGACAGCGTACCAAGAGACCCAGTACTTC. This translates into CAISETAYQETQYF.

The chain joins TRBV19 to TRBJ1-1, with D hard to call. Trimming left V 5 bases short and J 2 bases short, with 15 bases between. The CDR3 extends over 15 amino acids. Germline CDR1 is LNHDA and CDR2 is SQIVND (reference sequence). The chain's CDR3 is CASSQVGGSNTEAFF. The CDR3 region has the DNA TGTGCCAGTAGTCAGGTGGGAGGATCCAACACTGAAGCTTTCTTT.

This chain joins TRBV10-1 and TRBJ2-7, with 7 bases lining up with TRBD1. CDR1 WNHNN and CDR2 SYGVQD come from the germline V gene (reference sequence). There are 14 residues in the CDR3. V gave up 0 bases and J gave up 9 bases; unmatched junction bases: 8. CDR3 region: CASSESAGGLSQYF. CDR3 coding DNA: TGCGCCAGCAGTGAGTCCGCAGGGGGATTATCGCAGTACTTC.

This sequence joins TRBV6-1 and TRBJ2-5; the match to TRBD2 covers 8 bases. Germline V gives CDR1 MNHNS, CDR2 SASEGT. V was clipped by 4 bases and J by 5 bases; unmatched bases: 6. The CDR3 loop spans 14 amino acids. The CDR3 loop is CASSAGGLGETQYF. The CDR3, as DNA: TGTGCCAGCAGTGCGGGGGGGCTGGGCGAGACCCAGTACTTC.

The V and J genes are TRBV19 and TRBJ2-3; possibly TRBD1 or TRBD2 for D (6 bases each). Trimming stripped 5 bases from V and 5 bases from J, with 20 bases between. Germline CDR1 and CDR2: LNHDA and SQIVND (reference sequence). This CDR3 region has 16 residues. CDR3 sequence reads: CASSRLGTGGQDTQYF. The CDR3 DNA reads as TGTGCCAGTAGTCGGCTGGGGACTGGGGGACAAGATACGCAGTATTTT.

The V call is TRBV5-6, the J call TRBJ1-1, with 11 bases fitting TRBD1. Per germline, CDR1 SGHDT and CDR2 YYEEEE. The CDR3 covers 15 residues. Trimming took 4 bases from V and 6 from J; bases not matched to a gene: 8. CDR3 in amino acids: CASSPDRGLRAEAFF. The CDR3 DNA reads as TGTGCCAGCAGCCCGGACAGGGGGCTTCGTGCTGAAGCTTTCTTT. The variable domain in full, with the rest retrieved from reference TRBV5-6 and TRBJ1-1, is DAGVTQSPTHLIKTRGQQVTLRCSPKSGHDTVSWYQQALGQGPQFIFQYYEEEERQRGNFPDRFSGHQFPNYSSELNVNALLLGDSALYLCASSPDRGLRAEAFFGQGTRLTVV.

The chain has TRBV25-1 and TRBJ2-5; either TRBD1 or TRBD2 may supply D (5 bases each). Trimming shortened V by 1 base and J by 3 bases, and 6 bases separated the two germline ends. Germline V gives CDR1 MGHDK, CDR2 SYGVNS. CDR3 length equals 13 residues. CDR3 bases: TGTGCCAGCAGTGAATGGGGGAAAGAGACCCAGTACTTC. Its protein is CASSEWGKETQYF.

V gene TRBV6-5 combines with J gene TRBJ2-1; D is unclear. There are 16 residues in the CDR3. Per the germline V gene, CDR1 is MNHEY and CDR2 is SVGAGI. V was trimmed by 0 bases and J by 1 base, leaving 10 bases between them. CDR3 loop: CASSYSRARSYNEQFF. The CDR3 region has the DNA TGTGCCAGCAGTTACTCACGGGCAAGGTCCTACAATGAGCAGTTCTTC.

The chain employs TRBV27 and TRBJ1-1, with 8 bases that match TRBD1. Germline V CDR1 and CDR2: MNHEY, SMNVEV (reference sequence). V was pared by 5 bases and J by 11 bases, with 10 bases of the junction left unmatched. The CDR3 is 13 residues long. The CDR3 DNA is TGTGCCAGCAGTACCCCCGGGACAGGAGCCGCTTTCTTT. Translation: CASSTPGTGAAFF.

The chain has TRBV7-8 and TRBJ1-2; TRBD1 is a possible D gene (6 bases). Trimming took 0 bases from V and 5 from J, leaving 16 bases between them. Germline CDR1 is SGHVS and CDR2 is FQNEAQ. This CDR3 region has 16 residues. The CDR3 bases are TGTGCCAGCAGCTTAGCGCCGTCGGGGGGCGCGTATGGCTACACCTTC. This gives the protein CASSLAPSGGAYGYTF.

The V and J genes are TRBV10-3 and TRBJ2-7; maybe TRBD1 (6 bases). The germline V and J ends were trimmed by 6 bases and 1 base, with 13 bases remaining between them. Germline lookup yields CDR1 ENHRY and CDR2 SYGVKD. The CDR3 spans 14 residues. The DNA for the CDR3 is TGTGCCATCAGCACCGGGACACCTTCCTACGAGCAGTACTTC. Translation gives CAISTGTPSYEQYF.

The V and J genes are TRBV19 and TRBJ2-7; 11 bases map to TRBD2. The J segment lost 3 bases and the V segment lost 4 bases, leaving 11 bases of the junction unmatched. The germline gives CDR1 LNHDA, CDR2 SQIVND (reference sequence). The CDR3 runs to 17 residues. CDR3 sequence reads: CASSTVAGGKGSYEQYF. The CDR3 DNA reads TGTGCCAGTAGTACCGTAGCGGGGGGGAAAGGGAGCTACGAGCAGTACTTC.

This chain uses TRBV6-5 with TRBJ2-7; D call uncertain. The germline V and J ends were trimmed by 8 bases and 6 bases, with 17 bases remaining between them. The CDR3 covers 13 residues. Looked up from germline, CDR1 is MNHEY and CDR2 is SVGAGI. The CDR3 region has the DNA TGTGCCAGCGGCAGGTCATCTTCCGCCGAGCAGTACTTC. Translating it yields CASGRSSSAEQYF.

CDR3: CASSQGASGKRSDHTEAFF. The CDR3 DNA is TGTGCCAGCAGCCAAGGCGCCTCAGGGAAGCGGTCTGATCACACTGAAGCTTTCTTT. J is TRBJ1-1 and V is TRBV4-2; D might be TRBD1 (5 bases). The V end was cut by 1 base, the J end by 3 bases, with 24 bases between. The CDR3 length is 19 residues. From germline, CDR1 is LGHNA and CDR2 YNFKEQ.

The CDR3 region has the DNA TGTGCCAGCAGCTTAGTATGGGGAGAGACCCAGTACTTC. Translated, it gives CASSLVWGETQYF. This rearrangement joins TRBV11-3 to TRBJ2-5; no clear D. This CDR3 spans 13 amino acids. Trimming stripped 1 base from V and 4 bases from J, with 7 bases between. Germline CDR1 is SGHNT and CDR2 is YENEEA.

This clone has only a few counts. The chain uses TRBV18 and TRBJ1-1, with unresolved D. CDR3 length: 12 amino acids. Per germline, CDR1 KGHSH and CDR2 LQKENI. The V end lost 6 bases, the J end lost 6 bases, and 11 bases lay between the germline ends. The CDR3 reads CASSSRTAEAFF. The CDR3 DNA follows: TGTGCCAGCTCCTCCCGAACCGCTGAAGCTTTCTTT.

This chain links TRBV10-3 with TRBJ1-2; the D is unclear. This CDR3 is built from 12 residues. Germline V gene data show CDR1 as ENHRY and CDR2 as SYGVKD. V dropped 4 bases and J dropped 3 bases, with 6 bases sitting between them. CDR3 residues: CAISVSDYGYTF. The CDR3 region has the DNA TGTGCCATCAGTGTATCAGACTATGGCTACACCTTC.

The CDR3 DNA sequence: TGCGCCAGCAGCCAAGATCGGGACAGGGGAGCCAAAAACATTCAGTACTTC. Translated, it gives CASSQDRDRGAKNIQYF. The chain joins TRBV4-1 to TRBJ2-4; TRBD1 agrees at 10 bases. V trimming: 0 bases; J trimming: 0 bases; junction bases outside the gene matches: 2. CDR1 is MGHRA and CDR2 is YSYEKL in the germline V gene. The CDR3 spans 17 residues.

The table lists this clone with a count of one. The chain has TRBV6-1 and TRBJ1-2; unclear D gene. CDR3 length equals 14 residues. V lost 6 bases, J lost 6 bases, and 17 bases lay in between. CDR1 is MNHNS and CDR2 is SASEGT in the germline V gene. The CDR3 sequence: CASSLWAASDGYTF. The CDR3, as DNA: TGTGCCAGCAGCCTATGGGCAGCTTCTGATGGCTACACCTTC.

V usage is TRBV5-1 and J usage is TRBJ1-2; D gene ambiguous. Per germline, CDR1 SGHRS and CDR2 YFSETQ. V dropped 4 bases and J dropped 6 bases, with 13 bases sitting between them. The CDR3 extends over 13 amino acids. The CDR3 nucleotides read TGCGCCAGCAGCCAGACACTCAATGATGGCTACACCTTC. It codes for CASSQTLNDGYTF.